These T cell receptor beta chains were read from a single sample in a study of T cell repertoires in cytomegalovirus infection. TCRdb processed the reads anew with MiXCR; each CDR3 protein has one entry. This repertoire shows fewer than 85,000 distinct CDR3 sequences, approximately 43% found once; its top ten account for roughly 93%. No antigens are known for them. The sample was CD8+ T cells from cultured PBMCs, taken from culture after CMV antigen stimulation. These receptors all stem from a human donor in good health (CMV status not recorded). Some clones in this sample may be carry-over from other donors' samples. CDR3s include the opening cysteine and the closing phenylalanine or tryptophan. A D gene is named only where the DNA matches it firmly. Size is omitted from some rows. Given values are once, few, many or a class for expanded clones.

cdr3_aa cdr3_nt d_call j_call v_call clone_size
CASSSSTGSDTGELFF TGCGCCAGCAGCTCGTCGACAGGGAGCGACACCGGGGAGCTGTTTTTT TRBD1 TRBJ2-2 TRBV5-1 NA
CASSASGDYNEQFF TGTGCCAGCAGTGCTAGCGGGGATTACAATGAGCAGTTCTTC TRBD2 TRBJ2-1 TRBV6-1 NA
CASSLDPRGGVVGELFF TGTGCCAGCAGCTTAGACCCCCGCGGGGGGGTGGTCGGGGAGCTGTTTTTT TRBD2 TRBJ2-2 TRBV11-2 NA
CASSLAPSPYNEQFF TGTGCCAGCAGCTTAGCACCCAGCCCCTACAATGAGCAGTTCTTC NA TRBJ2-1 TRBV7-6 NA
CASSLAGTNTGELFF TGTGCCAGCAGTTTAGCGGGGACCAACACCGGGGAGCTGTTTTTT NA TRBJ2-2 TRBV28 few
CSASEAHYEQYF TGCAGTGCCTCGGAGGCCCACTACGAGCAGTACTTC NA TRBJ2-7 TRBV20-1 once
CASSLVSGSGNEQFF TGTGCCAGCAGCTTAGTTAGCGGGAGTGGAAATGAGCAGTTCTTC TRBD2 TRBJ2-1 TRBV7-9 few
CASSLSAAGGGIDTQYF TGTGCCAGCAGTTTATCCGCAGCGGGAGGGGGAATAGATACGCAGTATTTT TRBD2 TRBJ2-3 TRBV28 NA
CSARVRPDRPIGTDTQYF TGCAGTGCTAGAGTTAGACCAGACAGACCGATTGGCACAGATACGCAGTATTTT NA TRBJ2-3 TRBV20-1 NA
CASSPPGTGIETQYF TGTGCCAGCAGTCCGCCCGGGACAGGGATTGAGACCCAGTACTTC TRBD1 TRBJ2-5 TRBV27 NA
CASSFWTSGPSNTGELFF TGTGCCAGCAGCTTTTGGACTAGCGGGCCTTCGAACACCGGGGAGCTGTTTTTT TRBD2 TRBJ2-2 TRBV11-2 NA
CASSLAGKANTEAFF TGCGCCAGCAGCTTGGCCGGCAAAGCGAACACTGAAGCTTTCTTT NA TRBJ1-1 TRBV5-1 few
CASSEQGGNQPQHF TGTGCCAGCAGTGAACAGGGTGGCAATCAGCCCCAGCATTTT NA TRBJ1-5 TRBV6-1 NA
CASSYSRPPYSGNTIYF TGTGCCAGCAGTTACTCGCGGCCGCCCTACTCTGGAAACACCATATATTTT NA TRBJ1-3 TRBV6-6 NA
CASSLSRPNTGELFF TGTGCCAGCAGCTTGAGTCGACCGAACACCGGGGAGCTGTTTTTT NA TRBJ2-2 TRBV7-9 NA
CASSSLEGSLRRGYTF TGTGCCAGCAGCTCCCTAGAGGGCAGCCTAAGGCGAGGCTACACCTTC NA TRBJ1-2 TRBV7-2 many
CASSLGQGIGEQYF TGTGCCAGCAGCTTGGGACAGGGTATCGGCGAGCAGTACTTC TRBD1 TRBJ2-7 TRBV11-2 NA
CASSPTRVGFAEAFF TGTGCCAGCAGTCCCACGAGGGTAGGGTTTGCTGAAGCTTTCTTT NA TRBJ1-1 TRBV27 few
CASSLYQGSYGYTF TGTGCCAGCAGCTTGTACCAGGGGAGCTATGGCTACACCTTC NA TRBJ1-2 TRBV5-6 NA